The present T cell receptor beta chain was sequenced within a study of identical twins. Study observations and caveats: The models systematically underestimated how much out-of-frame TCR alpha was shared in monozygotic twins. For zero-insertion analyses, partial confounding could come from invariant MAIT and iNKT cells.

TCRdb independently ran MiXCR on the 5' RACE reads; one entry per CDR3 protein. Among 1.5 million to 2 million distinct CDR3 sequences listed, about 30% were seen once. CDR3 size: 15 residues. Germline V CDR1 and CDR2: MNHEY, SMNVEV (reference sequence). V was trimmed by 3 bases and J by 2 bases, leaving 12 bases between them. Regarding this clonotype: Its target is unknown.

The TCR was taken from a newborn girl in good health. The chain couples TRBV27 to TRBJ2-3; TRBD2 might be the D (7 bases). Sequencing was performed on cord blood. The CDR3 region has the DNA TGTGCCAGCAGTTTTAGAGGGGGGGTCACAGATACGCAGTATTTT. It translates to CASSFRGGVTDTQYF.